The 17 T cell receptor beta chains below all came from one sample that was sequenced in a study of blood T cell repertoires in COVID-19. Libraries were prepared by immunoSEQ multiplex PCR; TCRdb keeps only in-frame clonotypes and omits some of them. The table records around 47,000 clones, nearly 90% of them present only once. The sequenced sample consisted of peripheral blood. All receptors come from a man at least 80 years old with active or convalescent COVID-19.

The chain recombines TRBV10-3 with TRBJ2-5; TRBD2 matches 10 bases. CDR1 is ENHRY and CDR2 is SYGVKD in the germline V gene. Trimming at V came to 6 bases and at J to 4 bases, leaving 5 bases not matched to a gene. CDR3 length: 14 residues. The CDR3 sequence is CAIRPGLASETQYF. DNA of the CDR3: TGTGCCATCAGGCCGGGACTAGCGTCAGAGACCCAGTACTTC.

V is TRBV3-1 (or the pseudogene TRBV3-2) and J is TRBJ1-1; D may be TRBD1 (6 bases). Germline CDR1 is LGHDT and CDR2 is YNNKEL (reference sequence). V was pared by 2 bases and J by 1 base, with 8 bases between. There are 14 residues in the CDR3. CDR3 DNA sequence: TGTGCCAGCAGCCAACGGGACACGAACACTGAAGCTTTCTTT. As protein: CASSQRDTNTEAFF.

This chain joins TRBV30 and TRBJ1-5; a possible D gene is TRBD1 (5 bases). The CDR3 extends over 15 amino acids. V lost 2 bases, J lost 0 bases, and 11 bases lay in between. Germline assignment: CDR1 GTSNPN and CDR2 SVGIG (reference sequence). CDR3 region: CAWSLRQYSNQPQHF. Here the CDR3 DNA reads TGTGCCTGGAGTTTACGACAGTATAGCAATCAGCCCCAGCATTTT. Based on the CDR3 plus reference TRBV30 and TRBJ1-5, the full variable domain is SQTIHQWPATLVQPVGSPLSLECTVEGTSNPNLYWYRQAAGRGLQLLFYSVGIGQISSEVPQNLSASRPQDRQFILSSKKLLLSDSGFYLCAWSLRQYSNQPQHFGDGTRLSIL.

The chain carries TRBV5-1 and TRBJ2-7, with TRBD2 as a possible D gene (5 bases). Germline V CDR1 and CDR2: SGHRS, YFSETQ. This CDR3 has 14 residues. The V end was cut by 4 bases, the J end by 4 bases, with 15 bases between. This chain's CDR3 is CASSPGIFGYEQYF. CDR3 sequence (DNA): TGCGCCAGCAGCCCGGGAATCTTCGGGTACGAGCAGTACTTC.

The CDR3 DNA reads TGTGCCAGCAGCCCAGCCGTTCGAGGGCCCTACGAGCAGTACTTC. This translates into CASSPAVRGPYEQYF. The V and J genes are TRBV6-2 or TRBV6-3 and TRBJ2-7; possible D gene TRBD2, 5 bases. Germline assignment: CDR1 MNHEY and CDR2 SVGEGT. Trimming removed 6 bases from V and 2 bases from J, with 17 bases in between. CDR3 length: 15 amino acids.

V gene TRBV7-9 combines with J gene TRBJ2-3; D call uncertain. Germline CDR1 SEHNR, CDR2 FQNEAQ (reference sequence). This CDR3 region has 14 residues. V dropped 2 bases and J dropped 5 bases, with 11 bases sitting between them. As DNA, the CDR3 is TGTGCCAGCAGCTTAAGTAGAGGAGAAGATACGCAGTATTTT. It encodes CASSLSRGEDTQYF.

The J gene is TRBJ2-7, the V gene TRBV4-2; 10 bases line up with TRBD1. Germline V gene data show CDR1 as LGHNA and CDR2 as YNFKEQ. CDR3 length equals 16 residues. Trimming took 4 bases from V and 1 from J; bases not matched to a gene: 7. CDR3 loop: CASSPSGTGVSYEQYF. The CDR3 region has the DNA TGTGCCAGCAGCCCTTCCGGGACAGGGGTTTCCTACGAGCAGTACTTC.

V gene TRBV6-5 combines with J gene TRBJ1-5, with D possibly TRBD1 on 5 matching bases. The CDR3 totals 15 residues. V lost 4 bases and J lost 3, with 13 bases in between. Germline V CDR1 and CDR2: MNHEY, SVGAGI. The CDR3 nucleotides read TGTGCCAGCAGTTCCCAGGGTGATTTCAATCAGCCCCAGCATTTT. The encoded protein is CASSSQGDFNQPQHF.

The chain combines TRBV5-4 with TRBJ1-2; TRBD1 is a possible D gene (5 bases). The ends were cut back, 4 bases at V and 5 bases at J, with 15 bases in the middle. The CDR3 is made up of 14 amino acids. Germline V gene lookup returns CDR1 SGHNT and CDR2 YYREEE (reference sequence). The CDR3 bases are TGTGCCAGCAGCCGGGGGGGGTCCTCATATGGCTACACCTTC. This sequence encodes CASSRGGSSYGYTF. The entire variable domain, with the rest obtained from reference TRBV5-4 and TRBJ1-2, is as follows: ETGVTQSPTHLIKTRGQQVTLRCSSQSGHNTVSWYQQALGQGPQFIFQYYREEENGRGNFPPRFSGLQFPNYSSELNVNALELDDSALYLCASSRGGSSYGYTFGSGTRLTVV.

The chain uses TRBV19 and TRBJ1-5; 7 bases fit TRBD1. Losses at the gene ends were 5 bases for V and 5 bases for J; bases not matched to a gene: 12. Germline V gene data show CDR1 as LNHDA and CDR2 as SQIVND (reference sequence). The CDR3 runs 16 residues. CDR3 coding DNA: TGTGCCAGTAGTGACCACAGGGGAGACTTCGATCAGCCCCAGCATTTT. This codes for CASSDHRGDFDQPQHF.

The CDR3: CASSLRRDYQETQYF. CDR3 in DNA: TGTGCCAGCAGTTTACGCAGGGACTACCAAGAGACCCAGTACTTC. V is TRBV28 and J is TRBJ2-5; D possibly corresponds to TRBD2 (6 bases). The CDR3 is 15 amino acids. V was shortened by 2 bases and J by 0 bases, with 10 bases between the two germline ends. Germline loops: CDR1 MDHEN, CDR2 SYDVKM.

The CDR3 coding sequence is TGTGCCAGCTCACCAATTAATGCGGGCTCCACTGAAGCTTTCTTT. This encodes CASSPINAGSTEAFF. The rearrangement joins TRBV18 to TRBJ1-1; D call uncertain. V lost 2 bases and J lost 4, with 14 bases in between. Germline V lookup: CDR1 KGHSH, CDR2 LQKENI. The CDR3 loop spans 15 amino acids. Full variable domain (missing parts from reference TRBV18 and TRBJ1-1): NAGVMQNPRHLVRRRGQEARLRCSPMKGHSHVYWYRQLPEEGLKFMVYLQKENIIDESGMPKERFSAEFPKEGPSILRIQQVVRGDSAAYFCASSPINAGSTEAFFGQGTRLTVV.

The V gene is TRBV19, the J gene TRBJ2-2; TRBD1 matches at 8 bases. The CDR3 is made up of 14 amino acids. Germline CDR1 reads LNHDA; CDR2 reads SQIVND (reference sequence). V lost 8 bases and J lost 1; bases outside the gene matches: 3. This CDR3 is CASAGQVNTGELFF. The CDR3 DNA sequence: TGTGCCAGTGCGGGACAGGTGAACACCGGGGAGCTGTTTTTT.

The V call is TRBV28, the J call TRBJ2-2; D gene ambiguous. Germline V gives CDR1 MDHEN, CDR2 SYDVKM. This CDR3 comprises 13 residues. The V and J ends lost 4 bases and 5 bases respectively, with 8 bases between them. CDR3 nucleotide sequence: TGTGCCAGCAGTTCCACTACAACCGGGGAGCTGTTTTTT. Translated: CASSSTTTGELFF.

This chain's CDR3 is CASSIGQRYGYTF. CDR3 nucleotide sequence: TGTGCCAGTAGTATAGGACAGAGGTATGGCTACACCTTC. This chain joins TRBV19 and TRBJ1-2; tentative D call: TRBD1 (5 bases). The germline CDR1 and CDR2 sequences are LNHDA and SQIVND (reference sequence). Trimming shortened V by 1 base and J by 5 bases, and 8 bases separated the two germline ends. The CDR3 runs 13 residues.

The chain couples TRBV7-2 to TRBJ1-2; a weak D match, TRBD1 (5 bases). The CDR3 runs to 14 residues. Germline assignment: CDR1 SGHTA and CDR2 FQGNSA. V lost 1 base, J lost 2 bases, and 8 bases lay in between. The DNA of the CDR3 is TGTGCCAGCAGCTTAGTACGGACAAACTATGGCTACACCTTC. It codes for CASSLVRTNYGYTF.

This clone was observed a few times. The J gene is TRBJ1-1, the V gene TRBV15; 9 bases are shared with TRBD1. The V segment lost 4 bases and the J segment 6 bases; nucleotides outside the gene matches: 15. There are 17 residues in the CDR3. CDR1 is LNHNV, CDR2 YYDKDF, per germline (reference sequence). The CDR3 DNA follows: TGTGCCACCAGCAAAGACCGGACAGGGGATTTATTCTCTGAAGCTTTCTTT. Amino acids: CATSKDRTGDLFSEAFF. Looking up the rest from reference TRBV15 and TRBJ1-1 gives the full variable domain: DAMVIQNPRYQVTQFGKPVTLSCSQTLNHNVMYWYQQKSSQAPKLLFHYYDKDFNNEADTPDNFQSRRPNTSFCFLDIRSPGLGDTAMYLCATSKDRTGDLFSEAFFGQGTRLTVV.